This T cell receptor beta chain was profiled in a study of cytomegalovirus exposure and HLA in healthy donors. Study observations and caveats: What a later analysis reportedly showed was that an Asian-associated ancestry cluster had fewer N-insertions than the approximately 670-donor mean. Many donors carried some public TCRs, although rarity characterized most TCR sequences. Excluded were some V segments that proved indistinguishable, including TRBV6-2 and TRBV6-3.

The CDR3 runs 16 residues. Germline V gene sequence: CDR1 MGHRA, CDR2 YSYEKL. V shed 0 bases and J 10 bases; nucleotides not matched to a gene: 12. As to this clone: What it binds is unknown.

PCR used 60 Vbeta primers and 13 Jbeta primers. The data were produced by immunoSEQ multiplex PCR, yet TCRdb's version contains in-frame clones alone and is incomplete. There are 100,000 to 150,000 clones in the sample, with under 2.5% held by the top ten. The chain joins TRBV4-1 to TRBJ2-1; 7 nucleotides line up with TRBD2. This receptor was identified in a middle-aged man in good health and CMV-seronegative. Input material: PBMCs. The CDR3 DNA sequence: TGCGCCAGCAGCCAAGACCGCTTGGTAGCGGGCACCGAGCAGTTCTTC. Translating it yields CASSQDRLVAGTEQFF.